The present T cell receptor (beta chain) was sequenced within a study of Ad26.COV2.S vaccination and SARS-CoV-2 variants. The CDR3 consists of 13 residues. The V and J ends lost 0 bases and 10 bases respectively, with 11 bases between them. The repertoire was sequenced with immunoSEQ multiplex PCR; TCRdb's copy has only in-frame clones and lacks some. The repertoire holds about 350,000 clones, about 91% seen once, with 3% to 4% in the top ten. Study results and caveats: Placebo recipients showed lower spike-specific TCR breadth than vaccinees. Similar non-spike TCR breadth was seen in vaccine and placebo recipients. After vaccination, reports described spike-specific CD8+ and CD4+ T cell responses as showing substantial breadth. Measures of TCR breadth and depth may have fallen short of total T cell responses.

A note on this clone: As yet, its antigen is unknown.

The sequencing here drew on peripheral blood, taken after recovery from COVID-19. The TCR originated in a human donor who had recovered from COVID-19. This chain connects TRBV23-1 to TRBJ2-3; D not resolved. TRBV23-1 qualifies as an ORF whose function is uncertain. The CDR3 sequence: CASSQSGSIAQYF. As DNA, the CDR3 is TGCGCCAGCAGTCAATCGGGGTCTATCGCGCAGTATTTT.